This entry lists 19 T cell receptor beta chains sequenced from one sample in a study of blood T cell repertoires in COVID-19. The protocol was immunoSEQ multiplex PCR, while the TCRdb copy is restricted to in-frame clones and leaves out a portion. The sample carries 110,000 to 150,000 clones, 80% to 85% recorded once. What was sequenced was peripheral blood. The receptors stem from a woman aged 80 or over with acute or convalescent COVID-19.

The CDR3 here is CASSRLAGVTDTQYF. The CDR3 DNA is TGTGCCAGCAGCCGACTAGCGGGGGTCACAGATACGCAGTATTTT. The V gene is TRBV6-6, the J gene TRBJ2-3; 12 bases map to TRBD2. Germline V CDR1 and CDR2: MNHNY, SVGAGI (reference sequence). Germline trimming cut 6 bases from V and 2 bases from J; bases unmatched to any gene: 3. This CDR3 has 15 amino acids.

The genes are TRBV5-4 and TRBJ2-5, with 7 bases fitting TRBD2. The germline V gene has CDR1 SGHNT and CDR2 YYREEE (reference sequence). The CDR3 sequence is 16 residues long. Trimming took 0 bases from V and 9 from J; bases not matched to a gene: 14. CDR3: CASSLAEGFRAGSQYF. The CDR3, as DNA: TGTGCCAGCAGCTTGGCCGAAGGTTTCAGAGCGGGGTCCCAGTACTTC.

This clone has only one observation. CDR3 in amino acids: CASSAGPVLAGETGELFF. The CDR3 DNA reads as TGTGCCAGCAGCGCGGGTCCCGTACTAGCGGGAGAAACCGGGGAGCTGTTTTTT. The J gene is TRBJ2-2, the V gene TRBV11-2, with 11 bases matching TRBD2. V lost 5 bases, J lost 5 bases, and 13 bases stayed unmatched. The CDR3 loop spans 18 amino acids. Looked up from germline, CDR1 is SGHAT and CDR2 is FQNNGV.

This clone has a single count. The CDR3 is CASSPGTSRHNEQFF. The CDR3 bases are TGTGCCAGCAGCCCCGGGACTAGCAGACACAATGAGCAGTTCTTC. The chain carries TRBV7-9 and TRBJ2-1, with 9 bases fitting TRBD2. The CDR3 consists of 15 residues. J gave up 5 bases and V 5 bases, and 7 bases lay outside the gene matches. Germline CDR1 reads SEHNR; CDR2 reads FQNEAQ (reference sequence).

The V and J genes are TRBV30 and TRBJ2-7; 7 bases agree with TRBD1. The CDR3 extends over 14 amino acids. With 3 bases clipped from V and 2 bases from J, the junction kept 7 bases outside the gene matches. In germline, CDR1 is GTSNPN, CDR2 SVGIG (reference sequence). In DNA form, the CDR3 reads TGTGCCTGGAGACTGTGGACAGGACCCTACGAGCAGTACTTC. Protein: CAWRLWTGPYEQYF. Looking up the rest from reference TRBV30 and TRBJ2-7 gives the full variable domain: SQTIHQWPATLVQPVGSPLSLECTVEGTSNPNLYWYRQAAGRGLQLLFYSVGIGQISSEVPQNLSASRPQDRQFILSSKKLLLSDSGFYLCAWRLWTGPYEQYFGPGTRLTVT.

The chain recombines TRBV28 with TRBJ2-1; D perhaps matches TRBD2 (6 bases). Trimming removed 6 bases from V and 2 bases from J, with 14 bases in between. This CDR3 contains 15 residues. Germline CDR1 reads MDHEN; CDR2 reads SYDVKM. The CDR3 coding sequence is TGTGCCAGCAGCCCACTAGCAGTGCCCTACAATGAGCAGTTCTTC. Amino acids: CASSPLAVPYNEQFF.

V gene TRBV30 combines with J gene TRBJ1-2; 8 bases are shared with TRBD1. V was clipped by 4 bases and J by 2 bases; unmatched bases: 6. Germline loops: CDR1 GTSNPN, CDR2 SVGIG (reference sequence). The CDR3 runs 14 residues. The DNA for the CDR3 is TGTGCCTGGACCCGGACAGGGTTCAACTATGGCTACACCTTC. It yields the protein CAWTRTGFNYGYTF.

The J gene is TRBJ2-1, the V gene TRBV29-1; D is possibly TRBD1 (6 bases). Germline V gives CDR1 SQVTM, CDR2 ANQGSEA. The germline V and J ends were trimmed by 5 bases and 3 bases, with 11 bases remaining between them. CDR3 length: 13 residues. DNA for the CDR3: TGCAGCGTTTGGACAGAGAACTACAATGAGCAGTTCTTC. Its protein product is CSVWTENYNEQFF.

This chain links TRBV5-8 with TRBJ2-1; D is perhaps TRBD2 (5 bases). Germline CDR1 SGHTS, CDR2 YDEGEE. The CDR3 has 14 amino acids. V lost 0 bases and J lost 3, with 7 bases in between. The CDR3 loop is CASSLGGSYNEQFF. The CDR3 DNA reads TGTGCCAGCAGCTTGGGTGGGAGCTACAATGAGCAGTTCTTC. Combining the CDR3 with reference TRBV5-8 and TRBJ2-1 gives the whole variable domain EAGVTQSPTHLIKTRGQQATLRCSPISGHTSVYWYQQALGLGLQFLLWYDEGEERNRGNFPPRFSGRQFPNYSSELNVNALELEDSALYLCASSLGGSYNEQFFGPGTRLTVL.

This chain uses TRBV6-5 with TRBJ2-7, with D possibly being TRBD1 (6 bases). Trimming shortened V by 11 bases and J by 3 bases, and 23 bases separated the two germline ends. From germline, CDR1 is MNHEY and CDR2 SVGAGI. CDR3 length: 15 amino acids. The CDR3 protein is CAAREQTGFFYEQYF. The CDR3 nucleotides read TGTGCCGCGAGGGAACAGACAGGTTTTTTCTACGAGCAGTACTTC.

The chain recombines TRBV2 with TRBJ2-2; possibly TRBD1 for D (6 bases). V was trimmed by 5 bases and J by 5 bases, leaving 12 bases between them. The germline gives CDR1 SNHLY, CDR2 FYNNEI. The CDR3 runs 14 residues. DNA of the CDR3: TGTGCCAGCAGTAAAACAGGGTTTACCGGGGAGCTGTTTTTT. Protein product: CASSKTGFTGELFF.

This clone was detected once. This rearrangement joins TRBV2 to TRBJ1-6; D ambiguous. Germline CDR1 SNHLY, CDR2 FYNNEI. The V end was cut by 6 bases, the J end by 5 bases, with 8 bases between. This CDR3 region has 13 residues. The CDR3 here is CASRSRNNSPLHF. CDR3 DNA: TGTGCCAGCAGGAGCAGGAATAATTCACCCCTCCACTTT.

This rearrangement joins TRBV9 to TRBJ1-4; 9 positions match TRBD1. Trimming cost V 3 bases and J 7 bases; bases outside gene matches: 7. Germline values: CDR1 SGDLS, CDR2 YYNGEE. This CDR3 has 15 amino acids. DNA for the CDR3: TGTGCCAGCAGCGCTCCCGGGACAGGGTTTGAAAAACTGTTTTTT. Protein product: CASSAPGTGFEKLFF.

This chain links TRBV3-1 (or the pseudogene TRBV3-2) with TRBJ1-4, with D possibly being TRBD1 (6 bases). Trimming removed 0 bases from V and 8 bases from J, with 13 bases in between. Germline lookup yields CDR1 LGHDT and CDR2 YNNKEL (reference sequence). The CDR3 covers 15 residues. The CDR3 reads CASSQEDRGGEKLFF. The CDR3 coding sequence is TGTGCCAGCAGCCAAGAGGATAGGGGGGGGGAAAAACTGTTTTTT.

The chain joins TRBV5-1 to TRBJ1-6, with a weak D call TRBD1 (5 bases). This CDR3 contains 15 residues. Germline lookup yields CDR1 SGHRS and CDR2 YFSETQ. Trimming took 6 bases from V and 0 from J, leaving 10 bases between them. The CDR3 nucleotides are TGCGCCAGCACCCGACAGAGCTCCTATAATTCACCCCTCCACTTT. This sequence encodes CASTRQSSYNSPLHF. The full variable domain, in which reference TRBV5-1 and TRBJ1-6 provide the parts outside the CDR3, is KAGVTQTPRYLIKTRGQQVTLSCSPISGHRSVSWYQQTPGQGLQFLFEYFSETQRNKGNFPGRFSGRQFSNSRSEMNVSTLELGDSALYLCASTRQSSYNSPLHFGNGTRLTVT.

The CDR3 DNA sequence: TGTGCCAGTAGTCTACACAGGGGACAGCAAGAGACCCAGTACTTC. This gives the protein CASSLHRGQQETQYF. V is TRBV19 and J is TRBJ2-5; TRBD1 matches 7 bases. V trimming: 5 bases; J trimming: 2 bases; junction bases outside the gene matches: 8. The CDR3 consists of 15 residues. The V gene's germline CDR1 is LNHDA and CDR2 SQIVND (reference sequence).

J is TRBJ1-1 and V is TRBV25-1; a weak D match, TRBD1 (5 bases). The germline V gene has CDR1 MGHDK and CDR2 SYGVNS. The CDR3 spans 17 residues. V shed 4 bases and J shed 6 bases, with 24 bases lying between them. The CDR3 region has the DNA TGTGCCAGCAGTGCCTCAGGGTGGTTGGGTATAAGCGCTGAAGCTTTCTTT. Translated: CASSASGWLGISAEAFF.

The genes are TRBV7-3 and TRBJ2-1, with a possible D match to TRBD1 (7 bases). Germline CDR1 SGHTA, CDR2 FQGTGA. Trimming pared 2 bases from V and 8 bases from J, leaving 16 bases between. The CDR3 extends over 15 amino acids. The CDR3, as DNA: TGTGCCAGCAGCTTACAGGGGGGCCAGTCCGATGAGCAGTTCTTC. Translation: CASSLQGGQSDEQFF.

The genes are TRBV6-5 and TRBJ1-5, with 8 bases that match TRBD1. Germline-derived CDR1 and CDR2 are MNHEY and SVGAGI. With V trimmed by 5 bases and J by 5 bases, 5 bases remained unmatched. This CDR3 contains 14 residues. CDR3 loop: CASSPTGGYQPQHF. DNA for the CDR3: TGTGCCAGCAGTCCAACAGGGGGGTATCAGCCCCAGCATTTT.